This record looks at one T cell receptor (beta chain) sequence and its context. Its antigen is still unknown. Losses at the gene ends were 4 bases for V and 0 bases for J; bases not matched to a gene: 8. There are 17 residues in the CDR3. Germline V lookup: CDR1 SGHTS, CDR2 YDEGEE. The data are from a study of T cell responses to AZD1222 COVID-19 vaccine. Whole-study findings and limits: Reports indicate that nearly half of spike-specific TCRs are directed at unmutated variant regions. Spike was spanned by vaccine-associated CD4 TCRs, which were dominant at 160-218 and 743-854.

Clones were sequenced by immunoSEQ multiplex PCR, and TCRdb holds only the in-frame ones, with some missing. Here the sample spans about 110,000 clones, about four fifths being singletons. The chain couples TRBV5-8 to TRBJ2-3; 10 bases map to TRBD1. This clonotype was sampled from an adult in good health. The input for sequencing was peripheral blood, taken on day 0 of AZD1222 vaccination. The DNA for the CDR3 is TGTGCCAGCAGCCCGGGGACAGGGGTACAGAGCACAGATACGCAGTATTTT. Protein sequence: CASSPGTGVQSTDTQYF.